These T cell receptor beta chains were read from a single sample in a study of cytomegalovirus exposure and HLA in healthy donors. Produced via immunoSEQ multiplex PCR; TCRdb's table is partial and in-frame only. In all, the sample yields about 140,000 clones. The sample taken for sequencing was PBMCs. These receptors all come from a woman between 18 and 30 years old in good health and CMV-seronegative. The CDR3 runs from the conserved cysteine through the conserved F or W. The order of the fields is J gene, V gene, CDR3 protein.

J gene: TRBJ1-4
V gene: TRBV10-3
CDR3 protein: CAISESGTGEEKLFF

J gene: TRBJ2-3
V gene: TRBV2
CDR3 protein: CASSILAGGPTDTQYF

J gene: TRBJ2-3
V gene: TRBV9
CDR3 protein: CASSVDSGEGTQYF

J gene: TRBJ2-3
V gene: TRBV2
CDR3 protein: CASLTWDTASTDTQYF

J gene: TRBJ2-2
V gene: TRBV9
CDR3 protein: CASSPSLGPAGGELFF

J gene: TRBJ1-1
V gene: TRBV19
CDR3 protein: CASSIRDRSKNTEAFF

J gene: TRBJ2-1
V gene: TRBV5-4
CDR3 protein: CASSRDNEQFF

J gene: TRBJ2-5
V gene: TRBV5-5
CDR3 protein: CAASGTDQETQYF

J gene: TRBJ2-5
V gene: TRBV11-2
CDR3 protein: CASSSWTGEARTQYF

J gene: TRBJ2-2
V gene: TRBV6-5
CDR3 protein: CASSRGGRAGGELFF

J gene: TRBJ2-6
V gene: TRBV9
CDR3 protein: CASSSRGGLAGANVLTF

J gene: TRBJ2-3
V gene: TRBV4-2
CDR3 protein: CASSQVSGRTDTQYF

J gene: TRBJ2-6
V gene: TRBV18
CDR3 protein: CASSQDRTGANVLTF

J gene: TRBJ2-7
V gene: TRBV30
CDR3 protein: CAWSRGATYEQYF

J gene: TRBJ2-2
V gene: TRBV5-4
CDR3 protein: CASRNKRELNTGELFF

J gene: TRBJ2-1
V gene: TRBV19
CDR3 protein: CASTGTSSLNEQFF

J gene: TRBJ2-1
V gene: TRBV7-6
CDR3 protein: CASSKGASGRVNEQFF

J gene: TRBJ2-4
V gene: TRBV6-5
CDR3 protein: CASSISGLAENIQYF

J gene: TRBJ1-6
V gene: TRBV9
CDR3 protein: CASSVGGETYNSPLHF

J gene: TRBJ1-2
V gene: TRBV6-6
CDR3 protein: CASSYDRDGYTF

J gene: TRBJ2-7
V gene: TRBV5-4
CDR3 protein: CASSWGLAGSYEQYF

J gene: TRBJ2-7
V gene: TRBV5-4
CDR3 protein: CASSLETSGDEQYF

J gene: TRBJ1-1
V gene: TRBV7-6
CDR3 protein: CASSATVNTEAFF

J gene: TRBJ2-7
V gene: TRBV2
CDR3 protein: CASSALAGGSYEQYF

J gene: TRBJ2-5
V gene: TRBV29-1
CDR3 protein: CSYRTGEDETQYF

J gene: TRBJ2-1
V gene: TRBV6-4
CDR3 protein: CASSDSSQGYDEQFF

J gene: TRBJ2-5
V gene: TRBV29-1
CDR3 protein: CSAGTGWEETQYF

J gene: TRBJ2-3
V gene: TRBV9
CDR3 protein: CASSASGSEADTQYF

J gene: TRBJ2-1
V gene: TRBV13
CDR3 protein: CASSLLIDPRTREQFF